The 18 T cell receptor beta chains listed next were all sequenced from one sample in a study of Graves' ophthalmopathy and Graves' hyperthyroidism (dated by TCRdb to 2016 to 2019). Sequencing was performed on an Illumina HiSeq 2000. For repertoire sequencing, the TCR beta CDR3 regions were amplified from RNA transcripts. The first round was an RT-PCR using HTBI primers with the Qiagen OneStep RT-PCR kit, and this first round was followed by a second-round multiplex PCR, then size selection and purification. Using fastp at Q25 and MiXCR, TCRdb reprocessed the public reads and kept productive beta chains. Rows with a matching CDR3 protein are joined into one entry that keeps the most common DNA and genes. This sample comprises about 1.2 million distinct CDR3 sequences, about 40% of them detected only once. 8.5% to 14% of the sample comes from the top ten. The sample comprised peripheral blood or thyroid tissue (not recorded which). These receptors were taken from an adult man with Graves' hyperthyroidism.

The chain is built from TRBV18 and TRBJ1-1; D not resolved. V lost 1 base to trimming and J lost 6 bases, with 12 bases between them. Per germline, CDR1 KGHSH and CDR2 LQKENI. The CDR3 is made up of 14 amino acids. The CDR3 nucleotides read TGTGCCAGCTCACCACGGCAGACTTCTTCTGAAGCTTTCTTT. This codes for CASSPRQTSSEAFF.

Comment on this clonotype: One end of the junction varies from germline; a read error may be responsible. This chain connects TRBV7-3 to TRBJ2-2, with D possibly TRBD1 on 6 matching bases. Germline lookup yields CDR1 SGHTA and CDR2 FQGTGA. This CDR3 has 14 amino acids. In nucleotides, the CDR3 is TGTGCCAGCAGACAACGAGGGGGTACCGGGGAGCTGCTTTTT. Its protein is CASRQRGGTGELLF.

The gene calls are TRBV20-1 and TRBJ2-5; 7 nucleotides line up with TRBD2. Germline trimming cut 6 bases from V and 2 bases from J; bases unmatched to any gene: 3. This CDR3 comprises 12 residues. The germline V gene encodes CDR1 DFQATT and CDR2 SNEGSKA (reference sequence). The CDR3 region is CSAQLAQETQYF. The CDR3 nucleotides are TGCAGTGCGCAACTAGCGCAAGAGACCCAGTACTTC.

This rearrangement joins TRBV20-1 to TRBJ1-1; 10 bases map to TRBD1. Per germline, CDR1 DFQATT and CDR2 SNEGSKA (reference sequence). V was clipped by 3 bases and J by 4 bases; unmatched bases: 11. CDR3 length equals 16 residues. The CDR3 spells CSARPLRGQGSTEAFF. As DNA, the CDR3 is TGCAGTGCTAGGCCTCTTAGGGGACAGGGGTCCACTGAAGCTTTCTTT.

This clonotype was counted only a few times. V usage is TRBV4-3 and J usage is TRBJ2-7, with a weak D call TRBD2 (5 bases). The CDR3 has 14 residues. CDR1 is LGHNA and CDR2 is YSLEER in the germline V gene. With 1 base removed from V and 4 bases from J, the gap between germline ends came to 11 bases. CDR3 in amino acids: CASSQGEWGYEQYF. The CDR3 DNA follows: TGCGCCAGCAGCCAAGGGGAGTGGGGATACGAGCAGTACTTC.

The sample holds many counts of this clonotype. The CDR3 DNA follows: TGTGCCATCAGTGACGAACAGCCTTGGGGCTACACCTTC. Translating gives CAISDEQPWGYTF. This chain joins TRBV10-3 and TRBJ1-2, with no clear D. Germline V CDR1 and CDR2: ENHRY, SYGVKD. The V gene lost 3 bases and the J gene lost 8 bases, with 13 bases spanning the gap. This CDR3 spans 13 amino acids.

This clonotype occurred many times. The V and J genes are TRBV4-1 and TRBJ1-2; TRBD1 might be the D (6 bases). The CDR3 is 14 amino acids. The V end was cut by 7 bases, the J end by 4 bases, with 16 bases between. Germline lookup yields CDR1 MGHRA and CDR2 YSYEKL. Here the CDR3 reads CASTKGEGRYGYTF. DNA for the CDR3: TGCGCCAGCACCAAGGGGGAGGGACGCTATGGCTACACCTTC.

This chain uses TRBV7-2 with TRBJ2-5; the match to TRBD1 covers 10 bases. Germline V gives CDR1 SGHTA, CDR2 FQGNSA. The CDR3 covers 16 residues. Losses at the gene ends were 5 bases for V and 6 bases for J; bases not matched to a gene: 12. Here the CDR3 DNA reads TGTGCCAGCAGCAGCGCCGGACAGGGGGGCATGAAGACCCAGTACTTC. Protein product: CASSSAGQGGMKTQYF.

This clonotype was counted only a few times. The chain employs TRBV6-5 and TRBJ2-7; 7 bases align to TRBD1. V shed 7 bases and J 6 bases; nucleotides not matched to a gene: 12. Germline V lookup: CDR1 MNHEY, CDR2 SVGAGI. The CDR3 is made up of 14 amino acids. The CDR3: CASKRAAGGSEQYF. The CDR3 DNA is TGTGCCAGCAAGAGAGCGGCAGGGGGTAGCGAGCAGTACTTC.

This chain uses TRBV6-5 with TRBJ1-2, with 12 nucleotides matching TRBD1. The length of the CDR3 is 16 residues. The germline gives CDR1 MNHEY, CDR2 SVGAGI. J was trimmed by 4 bases and V by 5 bases; bases with no gene match: 8. CDR3 region: CASSQTWDRGPYGYTF. CDR3 bases: TGTGCCAGCAGTCAAACCTGGGACAGGGGGCCCTATGGCTACACCTTC.

This chain joins TRBV7-2 and TRBJ2-5; D not resolved. Germline assignment: CDR1 SGHTA and CDR2 FQGNSA. V gave up 0 bases and J gave up 4 bases, with 18 bases separating them. This CDR3 region has 17 residues. CDR3 residues: CASSLAISPGGLETQYF. The CDR3 bases are TGTGCCAGCAGCTTAGCGATATCGCCCGGTGGATTAGAGACCCAGTACTTC.

This clonotype was counted once. The chain combines TRBV2 with TRBJ2-4; D is undetermined. Trimming cost V 4 bases and J 8 bases, with 9 bases left between them. The CDR3 has 12 amino acids. Per the germline V gene, CDR1 is SNHLY and CDR2 is FYNNEI. The CDR3 region is CASSGGVYIQYF. As DNA, the CDR3 is TGTGCCAGCAGTGGTGGGGTTTACATTCAGTACTTC.

This chain uses TRBV4-3 with TRBJ2-7; D is perhaps TRBD2 (6 bases). Germline V lookup: CDR1 LGHNA, CDR2 YSLEER. This CDR3 contains 17 residues. The germline V and J ends were trimmed by 0 bases and 3 bases, with 18 bases remaining between them. This chain's CDR3 is CASSQDVVDGSNYEQYF. CDR3 bases: TGCGCCAGCAGCCAAGATGTCGTGGACGGGAGTAACTACGAGCAGTACTTC.

The chain employs TRBV20-1 and TRBJ2-7; no reliable D call. The CDR3 spans 14 residues. The germline V gene encodes CDR1 DFQATT and CDR2 SNEGSKA (reference sequence). V lost 1 base, J lost 8 bases, and 18 bases lay in between. The CDR3 DNA sequence: TGCAGTGCTAGAGGGGGATGGGCTCAGCCCCAGCAGTACTTC. Translated, it gives CSARGGWAQPQQYF.

This clonotype appeared many times. The genes are TRBV20-1 and TRBJ1-1, with no clear D. CDR3 size: 12 residues. From germline, CDR1 is DFQATT and CDR2 SNEGSKA (reference sequence). The CDR3 reads CSAGTANTEAFF. The CDR3 DNA follows: TGCAGCGCAGGAACAGCAAACACTGAAGCTTTCTTT.

The count of this clonotype is one. V usage is TRBV7-3 and J usage is TRBJ2-7; TRBD2 might be the D (5 bases). With 4 bases removed from V and 4 bases from J, the gap between germline ends came to 17 bases. The CDR3 extends over 15 amino acids. CDR1 SGHTA and CDR2 FQGTGA come from the germline V gene. CDR3 region: CASSSAGHRGYEQYF. Here the CDR3 DNA reads TGTGCCAGCAGCTCGGCAGGTCACCGGGGATACGAGCAGTACTTC.

V gene TRBV19 combines with J gene TRBJ1-4, with D possibly matching TRBD1 (5 bases). The CDR3 spans 14 residues. CDR1 LNHDA and CDR2 SQIVND come from the germline V gene (reference sequence). V was clipped by 5 bases and J by 10 bases, with 17 bases between them. CDR3 coding DNA: TGTGCCAGTAGTGTCCGGGACGGCCTCGGAAAACTGTTTTTT. This translates into CASSVRDGLGKLFF.

This clonotype has only a few counts. The chain carries TRBV27 and TRBJ2-7, with TRBD1 matching over 7 bases. This CDR3 comprises 12 residues. After removal of 9 bases from V and 3 bases from J, the junction contained 5 bases not matched to a gene. CDR1 is MNHEY, CDR2 SMNVEV, per germline (reference sequence). CDR3 in amino acids: CASADRRYEQYF. CDR3 DNA: TGTGCCAGTGCGGACAGGCGCTACGAGCAGTACTTC.